This record concerns one TCR beta chain sequence. Its antigen has not been determined. It has no much larger one-base neighbor in the sample; base qualities were not kept. This entry belongs to a study of blood T cell repertoires in COVID-19 (TCRdb year 2020). About the study as a whole: Samples covering the acute and convalescent phases of COVID-19 were provided by collaborators in the United States, Italy and Spain. The material from the prospective study consisted of cDNA or gDNA derived from T cells, B-cell-depleted T cells, or PBMCs. The dataset comprised deeply sampled blood TCRbeta repertoires from subjects exposed to, actively infected with, or recovered from COVID-19. The repertoires were released in a freely available public database meant as a resource for research on the immune response to SARS-CoV-2. The samples were drawn from two sources: the first 160 participants of the ongoing ImmuneRACE study, and over 1,000 subjects contributed by 6 global collaborators. A de-identified subject ID, COVID-19 status, age in years and sex were almost always included in the sample metadata. Where available, HLA class I and class II types were obtained from metadata supplied by the sample provider rather than from assay-based typing.

Trimming removed 1 base from V and 10 bases from J, leaving 14 bases between the germline ends. The CDR3 has 15 amino acids, counting the end cysteine and phenylalanine. The kept DNA is CDR3 alone, 45 bases in frame from the first base. Based on the germline V gene, the CDR1 and CDR2 sequences are SGHTA and FQGNSA. Each collaborating institution followed its own protocols to collect whole blood in K2EDTA tubes. For TCRbeta analysis, collaborator samples were shipped as frozen whole blood, as isolated PBMCs, or as DNA extracted from either sample type. Study-wide findings and limitations: The amount of clinical and demographic metadata varied by source and participant and was provided uncurated.

TCRbeta CDR3 regions were amplified from genomic DNA using the immunoSEQ Assay, a bias-controlled multiplex PCR. From the authors' description of their analysis: The number of nucleated cells in each sample was estimated by amplification of reference gene primers within the assay. To quantify the absolute abundance of each unique TCRbeta CDR3 rearrangement, sequence reads were collapsed and filtered. For each sample, productive Simpson clonality was calculated as the square root of Simpson's diversity index across productive rearrangements. TCRdb took over this immuneACCESS table, retaining in-frame rearrangements with V and J assigned. Such tables are incomplete; in checked studies, under half of the missing clones stem from an unresolved V gene, and the remainder is unexplained. V and J calls and clone size are copied from that table; D and trimming were computed from the DNA. The sample data list hundreds of thousands of clones, and 70% to 90% of these were observed just once. Around 1.2% of the sample belongs to the ten largest clones.

Sequencing used peripheral blood. The sequence was obtained from a man between 35 and 55 years old with acute or convalescent COVID-19. This receptor chain uses TRBV7-2 and TRBJ1-6, with no D gene named confidently. The CDR3 amino acid sequence is: CASSLVSVSGSPLHF. In nucleotides, the sequence is TGTGCCAGCAGCTTAGTTTCGGTTTCGGGGTCACCCCTCCACTTT.